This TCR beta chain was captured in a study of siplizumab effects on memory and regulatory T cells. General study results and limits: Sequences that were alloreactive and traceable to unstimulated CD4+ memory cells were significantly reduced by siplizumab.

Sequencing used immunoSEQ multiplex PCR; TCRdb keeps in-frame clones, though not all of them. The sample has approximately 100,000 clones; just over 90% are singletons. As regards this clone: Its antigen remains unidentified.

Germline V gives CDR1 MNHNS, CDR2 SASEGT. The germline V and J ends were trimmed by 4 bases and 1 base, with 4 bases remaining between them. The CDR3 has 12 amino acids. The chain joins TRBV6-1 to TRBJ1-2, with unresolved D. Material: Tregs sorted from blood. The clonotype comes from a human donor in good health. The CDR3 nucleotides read TGTGCCAGCAGTGGGGTTAACTATGGCTACACCTTC. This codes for CASSGVNYGYTF.